This T cell receptor (beta chain) was sequenced for a study of T cell responses to AZD1222 COVID-19 vaccine. The table came from immunoSEQ multiplex PCR; TCRdb's copy has only in-frame clones and leaves some out. The data show about 120,000 clones, 90% to 95% seen once. CDR1 SGHRS and CDR2 YFSETQ come from the germline V gene. CDR3 length equals 13 residues. Trimming took 5 bases from V and 8 from J; bases not matched to a gene: 5. This TCR derives from an adult in good health. The genes are TRBV5-1 and TRBJ1-5; 9 positions agree with TRBD1. This sample comprised peripheral blood, obtained on day 0 of AZD1222 vaccination. The CDR3 region has the DNA TGCGCCAGCAGTCGGACAGGGGAAGAGCCCCAGCATTTT. Translated, it gives CASSRTGEEPQHF.